A selection of T cell receptor beta chains follows, all from one sample in a study of shared clonotypes between healthy human individuals. Here immunoSEQ multiplex PCR was the method, and the copy in TCRdb shows in-frame clones only, minus some. The table shows roughly 570,000 clones, with nearly 98% occurring only once. Specimen: naive CD8+ T cells sorted from blood. The receptor set was obtained from a young man in good health. CDR3s include the opening cysteine and the closing phenylalanine or tryptophan. The D gene is left open where the match is weak. Only part of the rows carry a size: once, few, many, or a class if the clone is expanded.

v_call	d_call	clone_size	j_call	cdr3_aa	cdr3_nt
TRBV27	NA	NA	TRBJ2-7	CASSFGYEQYF	TGTGCCAGCAGTTTTGGATACGAGCAGTACTTC
TRBV9	TRBD2	NA	TRBJ2-1	CASSPVGLADNEQFF	TGTGCCAGCAGCCCAGTAGGACTAGCGGACAATGAGCAGTTCTTC
TRBV5-6	NA	NA	TRBJ2-1	CASSPGLTYNEQFF	TGTGCCAGCAGCCCCGGGCTCACCTACAATGAGCAGTTCTTC
TRBV11-2	NA	NA	TRBJ2-3	CASSSRLEGDTQYF	TGTGCCAGCAGCTCCCGACTAGAGGGAGATACGCAGTATTTT
TRBV11-2	NA	NA	TRBJ2-2	CASSLDLGGYGELFF	TGTGCCAGCAGCTTAGATCTGGGGGGATACGGGGAGCTGTTTTTT
TRBV9	TRBD2	NA	TRBJ2-7	CASSLGEGTYEQYF	TGTGCCAGCAGCCTGGGGGAGGGGACCTACGAGCAGTACTTC
TRBV29-1	TRBD1	NA	TRBJ2-7	CSVGGTGLGEQYF	TGCAGCGTTGGGGGGACAGGGCTGGGCGAGCAGTACTTC
TRBV14	TRBD2	NA	TRBJ2-7	CASSSTSGPSYEQYF	TGTGCCAGCAGCTCGACTAGCGGACCCTCCTACGAGCAGTACTTC
TRBV6-4	NA	NA	TRBJ2-6	CASSPQVSGANVLTF	TGTGCCAGCAGTCCTCAGGTCTCTGGGGCCAACGTCCTGACTTTC
TRBV2	NA	once	TRBJ2-7	CASTEGPSREQYF	TGTGCCAGCACCGAAGGACCGAGTAGGGAGCAGTACTTC
TRBV5-1	TRBD2	NA	TRBJ2-1	CASSWREMGYNEQFF	TGCGCCAGCAGCTGGCGGGAGATGGGGTACAATGAGCAGTTCTTC
TRBV4-2	TRBD2	NA	TRBJ2-7	CASSQVRLAEDKKSYEQYF	TGTGCCAGCAGCCAAGTCAGACTAGCGGAAGATAAAAAATCCTACGAGCAGTACTTC
TRBV5-4	TRBD2	NA	TRBJ2-2	CASSSAGVDTGELFF	TGTGCCAGCAGCTCCGCGGGAGTGGACACCGGGGAGCTGTTTTTT
TRBV9	TRBD1	NA	TRBJ2-1	CASSVGGTGVNEQFF	TGTGCCAGCAGCGTAGGAGGGACAGGGGTGAATGAGCAGTTCTTC
TRBV5-1	TRBD1	NA	TRBJ2-5	CASSWDRAMGETQYF	TGCGCCAGCAGTTGGGACAGGGCGATGGGGGAGACCCAGTACTTC
TRBV5-5	TRBD2	NA	TRBJ2-3	CASSPRGGADTQYF	TGTGCCAGCAGCCCTCGCGGGGGAGCAGATACGCAGTATTTT
TRBV5-4	NA	NA	TRBJ1-1	CASSFRDGNTEAFF	TGTGCCAGCAGCTTCCGGGACGGGAACACTGAAGCTTTCTTT
TRBV5-1	NA	NA	TRBJ2-1	CASSFRVWYNEQFF	TGCGCCAGCAGCTTCCGAGTGTGGTACAATGAGCAGTTCTTC
TRBV29-1	NA	NA	TRBJ2-4	CSVEPPAKNIQYF	TGCAGCGTTGAGCCCCCAGCCAAAAACATTCAGTACTTC
TRBV4-1	NA	once	TRBJ2-3	CASSLGPTGTDTQYF	TGCGCCAGCAGCCTGGGACCGACAGGTACAGATACGCAGTATTTT
TRBV6-1	NA	NA	TRBJ1-3	CASSERPGQNGNTIYF	TGTGCCAGCAGTGAAAGACCGGGACAAAATGGAAACACCATATATTTT
TRBV7-2	NA	NA	TRBJ2-7	CASSLEDLGYEQYF	TGTGCCAGCAGCTTAGAGGACTTAGGCTACGAGCAGTACTTC
TRBV27	TRBD2	once	TRBJ2-1	CASRGTSGRSEQFF	TGTGCCAGCAGGGGGACTAGCGGGAGAAGTGAGCAGTTCTTC
TRBV5-1	NA	NA	TRBJ1-2	CASRSTDFYGYTF	TGCGCCAGCAGGTCTACAGACTTCTATGGCTACACCTTC
TRBV2	NA	NA	TRBJ1-1	CASSGQDMNTEAFF	TGTGCCAGCAGTGGACAGGACATGAACACTGAAGCTTTCTTT
TRBV7-6	NA	NA	TRBJ2-3	CASSGGATDTQYF	TGTGCCAGCAGCGGCGGCGCCACAGATACGCAGTATTTT
TRBV6-4	NA	NA	TRBJ2-7	CASSDGYEQYF	TGTGCCAGCAGTGACGGTTACGAGCAGTACTTC
TRBV15	NA	NA	TRBJ2-7	CATSKAGTSYEQYF	TGTGCCACCAGCAAAGCCGGGACCTCGTACGAGCAGTACTTC
TRBV25-1	NA	few	TRBJ2-5	CASSESETQYF	TGTGCCAGCAGTGAAAGTGAGACCCAGTACTTC
TRBV11-1	NA	NA	TRBJ2-3	CASSPGLTDTQYF	TGTGCCAGCAGTCCGGGCCTCACAGATACGCAGTATTTT
TRBV28	NA	NA	TRBJ2-7	CASSSIREPLREQYF	TGTGCCAGCAGTTCAATCAGGGAGCCCCTTCGTGAGCAGTACTTC
TRBV2	TRBD1	NA	TRBJ2-7	CASSSTGGVYEQYF	TGTGCCAGCAGTTCGACAGGGGGCGTCTACGAGCAGTACTTC
TRBV11-1	NA	NA	TRBJ2-1	CASSHDQDLKQFF	TGTGCCAGCAGCCATGACCAAGATCTAAAGCAGTTCTTC
TRBV27	NA	NA	TRBJ2-7	CASSLGLARNEQYF	TGTGCCAGCAGTTTAGGGCTAGCGCGCAACGAGCAGTACTTC
TRBV6-5	NA	NA	TRBJ1-5	CASSYSSEGVQPQHF	TGTGCCAGCAGTTACTCGTCCGAGGGGGTCCAGCCCCAGCATTTT
TRBV7-9	TRBD2	NA	TRBJ2-1	CASSLSLAGLGEQFF	TGTGCCAGCAGCTTAAGTCTAGCGGGTTTGGGGGAGCAGTTCTTC
TRBV5-6	TRBD1	NA	TRBJ1-5	CASSFTGGDYSNQPQHF	TGTGCCAGCAGCTTTACAGGGGGGGATTATAGCAATCAGCCCCAGCATTTT
TRBV29-1	NA	NA	TRBJ2-5	CSIRDLETQYF	TGCAGCATACGGGACTTAGAGACCCAGTACTTC
TRBV7-6	NA	NA	TRBJ2-4	CASSLGTDKNIQYF	TGTGCCAGCAGCTTAGGGACAGACAAAAACATTCAGTACTTC
TRBV5-1	TRBD2	NA	TRBJ2-1	CASSLVASGSYNEQFF	TGCGCCAGCAGCTTGGTGGCTAGCGGCTCCTACAATGAGCAGTTCTTC
TRBV5-1	TRBD1	NA	TRBJ2-3	CASSSGQGGTDTQYF	TGCGCCAGCAGCTCTGGACAGGGAGGCACAGATACGCAGTATTTT
TRBV5-6	NA	NA	TRBJ2-4	CASSLQGRNIQYF	TGTGCCAGCAGCTTGCAGGGGAGAAACATTCAGTACTTC
TRBV7-2	NA	NA	TRBJ2-3	CASKSDTQYF	TGTGCCAGCAAATCAGATACGCAGTATTTT
TRBV18	TRBD1	NA	TRBJ2-7	CASSSSGGFYEQYF	TGTGCCAGCTCATCTTCAGGGGGCTTCTACGAGCAGTACTTC
TRBV6-1	NA	NA	TRBJ2-7	CASSVPGSLYEQYF	TGTGCCAGCAGTGTCCCGGGCTCCCTCTACGAGCAGTACTTC
TRBV14	NA	NA	TRBJ2-7	CASSAGRGPYEQYF	TGTGCCAGCAGCGCGGGACGGGGGCCCTACGAGCAGTACTTC
TRBV14	TRBD1	NA	TRBJ2-5	CASSQATGGRETQYF	TGTGCCAGCAGCCAAGCCACAGGGGGCCGGGAGACCCAGTACTTC
TRBV28	NA	NA	TRBJ1-2	CASSLSSVYGYTF	TGTGCCAGCAGCCTTAGTTCAGTCTATGGCTACACCTTC
TRBV28	NA	NA	TRBJ1-1	CASSLGFATEAFF	TGTGCCAGCAGTTTGGGTTTCGCCACTGAAGCTTTCTTT
TRBV5-4	TRBD2	NA	TRBJ2-7	CAVTGGPNYEQYF	TGTGCCGTGACGGGAGGGCCAAACTACGAGCAGTACTTC
TRBV7-9	NA	once	TRBJ2-3	CASSLGTSLDTQYF	TGTGCCAGCAGCCTGGGGACCAGCTTGGATACGCAGTATTTT
TRBV29-1	TRBD1	NA	TRBJ1-1	CSVEDRRWRQGWINTEAFF	TGCAGCGTTGAAGATCGGAGGTGGAGACAGGGTTGGATTAACACTGAAGCTTTCTTT
TRBV15	NA	NA	TRBJ1-5	CATSPSRGNNQPQHF	TGTGCCACCAGCCCATCCCGAGGGAATAATCAGCCCCAGCATTTT